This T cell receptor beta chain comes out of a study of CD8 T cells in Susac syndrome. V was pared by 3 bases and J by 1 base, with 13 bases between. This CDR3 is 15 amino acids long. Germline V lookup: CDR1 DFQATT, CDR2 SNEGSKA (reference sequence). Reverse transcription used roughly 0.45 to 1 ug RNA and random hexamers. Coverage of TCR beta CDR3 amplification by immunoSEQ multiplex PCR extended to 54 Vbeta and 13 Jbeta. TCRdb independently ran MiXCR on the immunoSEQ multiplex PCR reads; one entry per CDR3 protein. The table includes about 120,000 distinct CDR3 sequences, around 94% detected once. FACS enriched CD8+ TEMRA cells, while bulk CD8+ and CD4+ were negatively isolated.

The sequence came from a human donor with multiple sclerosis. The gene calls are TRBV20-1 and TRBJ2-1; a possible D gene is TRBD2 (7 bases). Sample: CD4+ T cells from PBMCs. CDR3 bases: TGCAGTGCTAGGGTGCGGGGGCCTTCCTACAATGAGCAGTTCTTC. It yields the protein CSARVRGPSYNEQFF.